This record concerns one T cell receptor (beta chain) sequence. This record comes from a study of blood T cells in healthy people across ages. The germline CDR1 and CDR2 sequences are DFQATT and SNEGSKA (reference sequence). CDR3 size: 14 residues. With 6 bases removed from V and 7 bases from J, the gap between germline ends came to 18 bases. A second PCR of 7 to 11 cycles used a sample-barcoded 5' primer and a J-beta primer mix. Unique molecular identifiers of 12 random nucleotides labeled each cDNA. Individual samples furnished no less than 2.5 million CDR3-containing paired-end reads apiece. Each CDR3 protein gets one entry after TCRdb re-called the 5' RACE reads with MiXCR. The sample lists 780,000 or so distinct CDR3 sequences, roughly 56% seen once, with around 24% in the top ten.

The chain combines TRBV20-1 with TRBJ1-4; D not resolved. The receptor was derived from a man in his forties or fifties in good health. Input material: blood. For the CDR3, the DNA is TGCAGTGCCCCTCGGAGCCTGTGGGGTGAAAAACTGTTTTTT. Protein: CSAPRSLWGEKLFF.